Following are 32 T cell receptor beta chains from one sample sequenced in a study of CD8 T cells in Susac syndrome. With random hexamers, roughly 0.45 to 1 ug RNA was reverse transcribed. TCRdb reanalysed the immunoSEQ multiplex PCR reads using MiXCR and keeps one entry per CDR3 protein. This sample has roughly 200,000 distinct CDR3 sequences, with about 95% found just once. The sample was CD8+ T cells from PBMCs. Receptors were obtained from a human donor with multiple sclerosis.

The chain uses TRBV2 and TRBJ1-2; 7 bases fit TRBD1. The CDR3 runs 14 residues. Germline loops: CDR1 SNHLY, CDR2 FYNNEI. The V segment lost 7 bases and the J segment 4 bases; nucleotides outside the gene matches: 9. CDR3 region: CASMVGGVSYGYTF. The DNA for the CDR3 is TGTGCCAGCATGGTAGGGGGCGTAAGCTATGGCTACACCTTC.

V usage is TRBV29-1 and J usage is TRBJ2-5; 8 positions match TRBD2. CDR3 length equals 18 residues. The junction had 21 bases not matched to a gene; V was cut back by 4 bases and J by 5 bases. Germline assignment: CDR1 SQVTM and CDR2 ANQGSEA. The CDR3 nucleotides are TGCAGCGTTGCTGTCTTGTCGCTAGCGGGTCTTAGGATCGAGACCCAGTACTTC. Encoded protein: CSVAVLSLAGLRIETQYF. Based on the CDR3 plus reference TRBV29-1 and TRBJ2-5, the full variable domain is SAVISQKPSRDICQRGTSLTIQCQVDSQVTMMFWYRQQPGQSLTLIATANQGSEATYESGFVIDKFPISRPNLTFSTLTVSNMSPEDSSIYLCSVAVLSLAGLRIETQYFGPGTRLLVL.

The V and J genes are TRBV2 and TRBJ2-1, with TRBD2 identical over 8 bases. Germline V gene lookup returns CDR1 SNHLY and CDR2 FYNNEI. This CDR3 is built from 14 residues. The J segment lost 6 bases and the V segment lost 9 bases, leaving 10 bases of the junction unmatched. The CDR3 DNA is TGTGCCAGGATGAGCGGGGGAGGCCTCAATGAGCAGTTCTTC. Its translation is CARMSGGGLNEQFF. Full variable domain (rest looked up from reference TRBV2 and TRBJ2-1): EPEVTQTPSHQVTQMGQEVILRCVPISNHLYFYWYRQILGQKVEFLVSFYNNEISEKSEIFDDQFSVERPDGSNFTLKIRSTKLEDSAMYFCARMSGGGLNEQFFGPGTRLTVL.

J is TRBJ2-3 and V is TRBV5-1, with D possibly being TRBD1 (6 bases). The CDR3 length is 14 residues. Trimming pared 9 bases from V and 0 bases from J, leaving 14 bases between. The germline gives CDR1 SGHRS, CDR2 YFSETQ. Here the CDR3 reads CATRQVPSTDTQYF. CDR3 nucleotides: TGCGCCACCCGACAGGTACCTAGCACAGATACGCAGTATTTT. Looking up the rest from reference TRBV5-1 and TRBJ2-3 gives the full variable domain: KAGVTQTPRYLIKTRGQQVTLSCSPISGHRSVSWYQQTPGQGLQFLFEYFSETQRNKGNFPGRFSGRQFSNSRSEMNVSTLELGDSALYLCATRQVPSTDTQYFGPGTRLTVL.

This clonotype showed up just a few times. The J gene is TRBJ2-7, the V gene TRBV15; TRBD2 is a possible D gene (6 bases). CDR1 is LNHNV and CDR2 is YYDKDF in the germline V gene (reference sequence). Between the trimmed V and J ends, which lost 3 bases and 3 bases, there was a span of 6 bases. The CDR3 spans 12 residues. CDR3 protein: CATSSGGYEQYF. In DNA, the CDR3 is TGTGCCACCAGCAGCGGGGGCTACGAGCAGTACTTC. The full variable domain, rest sourced from reference TRBV15 and TRBJ2-7, is DAMVIQNPRYQVTQFGKPVTLSCSQTLNHNVMYWYQQKSSQAPKLLFHYYDKDFNNEADTPDNFQSRRPNTSFCFLDIRSPGLGDTAMYLCATSSGGYEQYFGPGTRLTVT.

This clonotype was detected once. The rearrangement joins TRBV20-1 to TRBJ2-5, with D perhaps matching TRBD1 or TRBD2 (5 bases each). From germline, CDR1 is DFQATT and CDR2 SNEGSKA (reference sequence). The CDR3 sequence is 16 residues long. The V gene lost 0 bases and the J gene lost 5 bases, with 19 bases spanning the gap. The CDR3 is CSARDGTGTLGETQYF. CDR3 nucleotides: TGCAGTGCTAGAGATGGAACCGGGACCCTGGGCGAGACCCAGTACTTC.

This clonotype was detected only once. The chain links TRBV3-1 to TRBJ2-1; D remains unclear. V was shortened by 8 bases and J by 10 bases, with 21 bases between the two germline ends. Germline V lookup: CDR1 LGHDT, CDR2 YNNKEL (reference sequence). The CDR3 extends over 14 amino acids. CDR3 region: CASATGAGFKEQFF. CDR3 in DNA: TGTGCCAGCGCCACCGGTGCCGGGTTCAAGGAGCAGTTCTTC.

This clonotype was seen only once. The chain carries TRBV10-1 and TRBJ2-2; 9 bases agree with TRBD2. The V and J ends lost 2 bases and 6 bases, in that order; junction bases with no gene match: 4. CDR3 size: 15 residues. Germline V gives CDR1 WNHNN, CDR2 SYGVQD (reference sequence). The CDR3 bases are TGCGCCAGCAGTGAGCTAGCGGGAACGGCCGGGGAGCTGTTTTTT. This codes for CASSELAGTAGELFF.

The chain has TRBV20-1 and TRBJ2-1; a weak D match, TRBD1 (6 bases). This CDR3 has 14 amino acids. CDR1 and CDR2 from the germline V gene are DFQATT and SNEGSKA (reference sequence). The ends were cut back, 6 bases at V and 3 bases at J, with 15 bases in the middle. The CDR3 nucleotides read TGCAGTGCCCTTAGGGGGTTCCTCTACAATGAGCAGTTCTTC. Encoded protein: CSALRGFLYNEQFF.

The rearrangement links TRBV3-1 to TRBJ2-2; the D call may be TRBD1 or TRBD2 (6 bases each). This CDR3 is 14 amino acids long. V lost 7 bases to trimming and J lost 2 bases, with 11 bases between them. Germline CDR1 LGHDT, CDR2 YNNKEL (reference sequence). CDR3 DNA sequence: TGTGCCAGCACCGCGGGACAAAACACCGGGGAGCTGTTTTTT. Protein sequence: CASTAGQNTGELFF.

The chain recombines TRBV7-9 with TRBJ1-1; no firm D call. V lost 1 base and J lost 0, with 6 bases in between. CDR1 SEHNR and CDR2 FQNEAQ come from the germline V gene (reference sequence). The CDR3 covers 14 residues. The CDR3 DNA follows: TGTGCCAGCAGCTTAGTAAGCATGAACACTGAAGCTTTCTTT. Translation gives CASSLVSMNTEAFF.

The rearrangement links TRBV4-1 to TRBJ2-1; D gene ambiguous. V was shortened by 1 base and J by 6 bases, with 10 bases between the two germline ends. Germline values: CDR1 MGHRA, CDR2 YSYEKL. The CDR3 runs to 14 residues. CDR3 sequence: CASSQGRFGNEQFF. The CDR3 nucleotides read TGCGCCAGCAGCCAAGGAAGGTTTGGCAATGAGCAGTTCTTC.

V gene TRBV27 combines with J gene TRBJ1-2; D is perhaps TRBD1 (6 bases). The CDR3 runs 17 residues. Trimming left V 0 bases short and J 4 bases short, with 18 bases between. Germline V CDR1 and CDR2: MNHEY, SMNVEV (reference sequence). The CDR3 sequence: CASSLSTPGGGIYGYTF. CDR3 nucleotide sequence: TGTGCCAGCAGTTTATCGACTCCCGGAGGGGGGATCTATGGCTACACCTTC.

The chain is built from TRBV12-3 or TRBV12-4 and TRBJ2-7; possibly TRBD1 or TRBD2 for D (8 bases each). CDR3 length: 17 amino acids. V was trimmed by 3 bases and J by 6 bases, leaving 24 bases between them. The CDR3 is CASSFGPGGTGAREQYF. In DNA, the CDR3 is TGTGCCAGCAGTTTCGGACCGGGAGGGACAGGAGCCCGCGAGCAGTACTTC.

The chain couples TRBV20-1 to TRBJ2-7; D unclear. The V end was cut by 3 bases, the J end by 3 bases, with 18 bases between. The CDR3 length is 15 residues. The germline V gene has CDR1 DFQATT and CDR2 SNEGSKA (reference sequence). CDR3 DNA: TGCAGTGCTAGTGGTCGTGGAGACTGGATCTACGAGCAGTACTTC. As protein: CSASGRGDWIYEQYF.

This clonotype was detected once. The chain joins TRBV28 to TRBJ2-2; possibly TRBD1 for D (6 bases). Per germline, CDR1 MDHEN and CDR2 SYDVKM. The ends were cut back, 5 bases at V and 7 bases at J, with 14 bases in the middle. This CDR3 comprises 14 residues. CDR3 coding DNA: TGTGCCAGCAGTCTCTCTCAGGGGAACGGGGAGCTGTTTTTT. Its protein is CASSLSQGNGELFF.

V is TRBV7-2 and J is TRBJ2-5, with D possibly being TRBD1 (5 bases). The length of the CDR3 is 16 residues. Germline V gene sequence: CDR1 SGHTA, CDR2 FQGNSA. Deletions cut 5 bases from V and 3 bases from J, with 19 bases between. CDR3 in DNA: TGTGCCAGCAGCCCCTGGTTTGGCAGGGTGGAAGAGACCCAGTACTTC. It encodes CASSPWFGRVEETQYF.

This chain connects TRBV7-9 to TRBJ2-1; D remains ambiguous. The CDR3 sequence is 16 residues long. Germline values: CDR1 SEHNR, CDR2 FQNEAQ (reference sequence). V gave up 5 bases and J gave up 6 bases, with 20 bases separating them. CDR3 nucleotide sequence: TGTGCCAGCAGCCCCCCTCTTGGGCTAGTAGTCAATGAGCAGTTCTTC. It translates to CASSPPLGLVVNEQFF.

The chain combines TRBV20-1 with TRBJ2-7, with D possibly being TRBD1 or TRBD2 (6 bases each). Germline CDR1 is DFQATT and CDR2 is SNEGSKA (reference sequence). This CDR3 spans 13 amino acids. V gave up 2 bases and J gave up 3 bases, with 11 bases separating them. The CDR3: CSARRKGGYEQYF. The CDR3, as DNA: TGCAGTGCTAGAAGGAAGGGGGGCTACGAGCAGTACTTC.

This clonotype appeared once. This chain connects TRBV9 to TRBJ2-3; D is perhaps TRBD1 (5 bases). The V end was cut by 4 bases, the J end by 1 base, with 10 bases between. Germline CDR1 reads SGDLS; CDR2 reads YYNGEE. The CDR3 spans 14 residues. The CDR3 region has the DNA TGTGCCAGCAGCCCTTCGACAGGCACAGATACGCAGTATTTT. Protein sequence: CASSPSTGTDTQYF.

This chain joins TRBV6-1 and TRBJ2-5, with D perhaps matching TRBD2 (5 bases). Germline V gene data show CDR1 as MNHNS and CDR2 as SASEGT. CDR3 length equals 18 residues. Trimming took 4 bases from V and 4 from J, leaving 25 bases between them. The CDR3, as DNA: TGTGCCAGCAGTGTGTTCCGAGTCGACTTAATGGGAGCAGAGACCCAGTACTTC. Protein: CASSVFRVDLMGAETQYF.

The rearrangement links TRBV27 to TRBJ2-3; 7 positions agree with TRBD2. Germline values: CDR1 MNHEY, CDR2 SMNVEV (reference sequence). The CDR3 sequence is 17 residues long. V was pared by 3 bases and J by 4 bases, with 13 bases of the junction left unmatched. In nucleotides, the CDR3 is TGTGCCAGCAGTTTGAACGGGGGGACCGTGTGGGCAGATACGCAGTATTTT. This codes for CASSLNGGTVWADTQYF.

This rearrangement joins TRBV3-1 to TRBJ2-7; 10 positions agree with TRBD2. Germline-derived CDR1 and CDR2 are LGHDT and YNNKEL (reference sequence). The CDR3 has 18 residues. V lost 5 bases and J lost 4; bases outside the gene matches: 17. CDR3 coding DNA: TGTGCCAGCAGCTCTCGACTAGCGGGTCCAAAACTATTGTACGAGCAGTACTTC. Protein: CASSSRLAGPKLLYEQYF.

V gene TRBV30 combines with J gene TRBJ2-7; D possibly corresponds to TRBD1 (6 bases). The CDR3 has 13 amino acids. Germline V gene sequence: CDR1 GTSNPN, CDR2 SVGIG (reference sequence). V lost 0 bases and J lost 5, with 11 bases in between. This chain's CDR3 is CAWSVTGYHEQYF. CDR3 sequence (DNA): TGTGCCTGGAGTGTAACAGGGTACCACGAGCAGTACTTC.

The chain carries TRBV20-1 and TRBJ1-2; 9 positions match TRBD1. The length of the CDR3 is 16 residues. The germline V gene encodes CDR1 DFQATT and CDR2 SNEGSKA (reference sequence). V dropped 1 base and J dropped 2; count of bases not matched to a gene: 8. CDR3 residues: CSARATHRGLNYGYTF. The CDR3, as DNA: TGCAGTGCTAGAGCGACCCACAGGGGGCTGAACTATGGCTACACCTTC.

This clonotype was seen only once. The rearrangement links TRBV20-1 to TRBJ2-1, with 7 bases fitting TRBD2. V shed 4 bases and J 4 bases; nucleotides not matched to a gene: 7. Germline V lookup: CDR1 DFQATT, CDR2 SNEGSKA (reference sequence). This CDR3 has 14 residues. In nucleotides, the CDR3 is TGCAGTGCTACTTTTCCAGCGGGGTACAATGAGCAGTTCTTC. Protein sequence: CSATFPAGYNEQFF.

V usage is TRBV15 and J usage is TRBJ2-1; tentatively, D is TRBD2 (6 bases). The germline V gene has CDR1 LNHNV and CDR2 YYDKDF (reference sequence). CDR3 length equals 17 residues. With 2 bases removed from V and 0 bases from J, the gap between germline ends came to 14 bases. As DNA, the CDR3 is TGTGCCACCAGCAGACGTCGGGGGATTAGCTCCTACAATGAGCAGTTCTTC. Its protein product is CATSRRRGISSYNEQFF.

The chain uses TRBV2 and TRBJ2-7; D is tentatively TRBD1 or TRBD2 (5 bases each). Trimming cost V 2 bases and J 3 bases, with 14 bases left between them. Per the germline V gene, CDR1 is SNHLY and CDR2 is FYNNEI. The CDR3 has 15 amino acids. The CDR3 loop is CASSESWDGHYEQYF. CDR3 bases: TGTGCCAGCAGTGAATCTTGGGACGGGCACTACGAGCAGTACTTC.

The rearrangement joins TRBV27 to TRBJ2-1, with no clear D. Trimming took 6 bases from V and 1 from J, leaving 10 bases between them. Per the germline V gene, CDR1 is MNHEY and CDR2 is SMNVEV (reference sequence). CDR3 length equals 14 residues. CDR3 nucleotides: TGTGCCAGCAGCCTTGAACGGTCCTACAATGAGCAGTTCTTC. Amino acids: CASSLERSYNEQFF.

This clonotype appeared a single time. The chain is built from TRBV7-9 and TRBJ2-1; D perhaps matches TRBD2 (6 bases). V was cut by 2 bases and J by 7 bases, with 9 bases left in between. Germline V gene lookup returns CDR1 SEHNR and CDR2 FQNEAQ (reference sequence). CDR3 size: 13 residues. The CDR3 loop is CASSLPGRNEQFF. CDR3 DNA sequence: TGTGCCAGCAGCTTACCGGGGAGGAATGAGCAGTTCTTC.

The V call is TRBV4-1, the J call TRBJ1-5; unclear D gene. Germline values: CDR1 MGHRA, CDR2 YSYEKL. Trimming pared 1 base from V and 0 bases from J, leaving 7 bases between. The CDR3 sequence is 15 residues long. This CDR3 is CASSQVVGSNQPQHF. CDR3 bases: TGCGCCAGCAGCCAAGTGGTGGGTAGCAATCAGCCCCAGCATTTT.

This clonotype has more than one count but fewer than ten. The J gene is TRBJ2-1, the V gene TRBV6-1; 15 nucleotides line up with TRBD2. The CDR3 runs to 14 residues. Trimming removed 6 bases from V and 7 bases from J; junction bases left unmatched: 1. Germline lookup yields CDR1 MNHNS and CDR2 SASEGT. The CDR3 nucleotides are TGTGCCAGCAGCGGACTAGCGGGAGGGAATGAGCAGTTCTTC. This codes for CASSGLAGGNEQFF.